One sample yielded the 2 T cell receptor beta chains listed below, sequenced in a study of blood T cell repertoires in COVID-19. Generated by immunoSEQ multiplex PCR, the TCRdb table keeps only in-frame clones and is missing some. Among more than 95,000 clones listed, 80% to 95% were seen once. Sequences were obtained from peripheral blood. The receptor source for this set is a man in his forties or fifties with COVID-19, enrolled during active disease.

The chain joins TRBV19 to TRBJ2-1; 7 bases align to TRBD1. The germline V gene encodes CDR1 LNHDA and CDR2 SQIVND (reference sequence). The CDR3 consists of 14 residues. V trimming: 2 bases; J trimming: 11 bases; junction bases outside the gene matches: 9. CDR3 nucleotides: TGTGCCAGTAGTATATTGGCTCAGGGGGTTCAGCAGTTCTTC. Its translation is CASSILAQGVQQFF.

The chain links TRBV28 to TRBJ2-1, with 9 bases identical to TRBD2. V trimming: 8 bases; J trimming: 3 bases; junction bases outside the gene matches: 11. CDR1 is MDHEN and CDR2 is SYDVKM in the germline V gene. This CDR3 has 16 amino acids. CDR3 in DNA: TGTGCCAGCTCCCTAGCGGGGCTCGGGAGCTACAATGAGCAGTTCTTC. Translating it yields CASSLAGLGSYNEQFF.